These T cell receptor beta chains were read from a single sample in a study of blood T cell repertoires in COVID-19. Sequenced by immunoSEQ multiplex PCR; TCRdb stores in-frame clones only, minus some. The sample yields 300,000 or so clones, more than 80% seen once. The specimen was peripheral blood. The receptors shown here come from a man aged 18 to 29 who had recovered from COVID-19. Each CDR3 is given with its conserved first and last residue. The D gene is left open where the match is weak. Not every row has a clone size; where given, it reads once, few, many or a size class.

CDR3 length: 12; V gene: TRBV6-1; clone size: .; J gene: TRBJ2-7; D gene: .; CDR3 protein: CASSDSSYEQYF; CDR3 DNA: TGTGCCAGCAGTGACAGTTCCTACGAGCAGTACTTC
CDR3 length: 17; V gene: TRBV4-2; clone size: .; J gene: TRBJ1-6; D gene: .; CDR3 protein: CASSQVGRGGPNSPLHF; CDR3 DNA: TGTGCCAGCAGCCAAGTCGGACGGGGGGGTCCTAATTCACCCCTCCACTTT
CDR3 length: 13; V gene: TRBV7-7; clone size: .; J gene: TRBJ2-7; D gene: TRBD1; CDR3 protein: CASSFSGQGPQYF; CDR3 DNA: TGTGCTAGCAGCTTCTCAGGACAGGGACCGCAGTACTTC
CDR3 length: 14; V gene: TRBV6-2/TRBV6-3; clone size: .; J gene: TRBJ1-1; D gene: TRBD1; CDR3 protein: CASSRPTGVGEAFF; CDR3 DNA: TGTGCCAGCAGCCGACCTACAGGGGTCGGAGAAGCTTTCTTT
CDR3 length: 17; V gene: TRBV7-6; clone size: .; J gene: TRBJ2-3; D gene: TRBD2; CDR3 protein: CASSATFWGGPADTQYF; CDR3 DNA: TGTGCCAGCAGCGCCACGTTTTGGGGAGGGCCCGCAGATACGCAGTATTTT
CDR3 length: 15; V gene: TRBV6-4; clone size: .; J gene: TRBJ2-3; D gene: TRBD1; CDR3 protein: CASSAAGGEADTQYF; CDR3 DNA: TGTGCCAGCAGTGCGGCAGGGGGAGAGGCGGATACGCAGTATTTT
CDR3 length: 15; V gene: TRBV4-3; clone size: once; J gene: TRBJ2-2; D gene: .; CDR3 protein: CASSQSTGLAGELFF; CDR3 DNA: TGCGCCAGCAGCCAATCTACAGGGTTGGCGGGGGAGCTGTTTTTT
CDR3 length: 13; V gene: TRBV6-1; clone size: .; J gene: TRBJ2-7; D gene: .; CDR3 protein: CASSDFGEDEQYF; CDR3 DNA: TGTGCCAGCAGTGATTTTGGGGAGGACGAGCAGTACTTC
CDR3 length: 14; V gene: TRBV6-5; clone size: .; J gene: TRBJ1-1; D gene: .; CDR3 protein: CASSYSLHDSEAFF; CDR3 DNA: TGTGCCAGCAGTTACTCTCTACATGACTCTGAAGCTTTCTTT
CDR3 length: 12; V gene: TRBV24-1; clone size: .; J gene: TRBJ1-2; D gene: .; CDR3 protein: CATSDGLYGYTF; CDR3 DNA: TGTGCCACCAGTGATGGACTCTATGGCTACACCTTC
CDR3 length: 16; V gene: TRBV24-1; clone size: .; J gene: TRBJ2-2; D gene: TRBD1; CDR3 protein: CATSDRGQGNTGELFF; CDR3 DNA: TGTGCCACCAGTGACCGGGGACAGGGAAACACCGGGGAGCTGTTTTTT
CDR3 length: 16; V gene: TRBV6-6; clone size: .; J gene: TRBJ1-2; D gene: TRBD1; CDR3 protein: CASSPTGQGLFDGYTF; CDR3 DNA: TGTGCCAGCAGTCCGACAGGACAGGGGTTGTTTGATGGCTACACCTTC
CDR3 length: 16; V gene: TRBV18; clone size: .; J gene: TRBJ2-7; D gene: TRBD2; CDR3 protein: CASSPNSGSISYEQYF; CDR3 DNA: TGTGCCAGCTCACCTAATAGCGGGTCGATCTCCTACGAGCAGTACTTC
CDR3 length: 14; V gene: TRBV25-1; clone size: .; J gene: TRBJ2-1; D gene: .; CDR3 protein: CASSEAFTHNEQFF; CDR3 DNA: TGTGCCAGCAGTGAAGCGTTTACCCACAATGAGCAGTTCTTC
CDR3 length: 15; V gene: TRBV7-2; clone size: few; J gene: TRBJ1-2; D gene: .; CDR3 protein: CASSSFLTTNYGYTF; CDR3 DNA: TGTGCCAGCAGCTCCTTTTTAACTACTAACTATGGCTACACCTTC
CDR3 length: 14; V gene: TRBV19; clone size: .; J gene: TRBJ1-5; D gene: .; CDR3 protein: CASSIYGFNQPQHF; CDR3 DNA: TGTGCCAGTAGTATCTATGGTTTCAATCAGCCCCAGCATTTT
CDR3 length: 16; V gene: TRBV3-1/TRBV3-2; clone size: .; J gene: TRBJ1-1; D gene: TRBD1; CDR3 protein: CASSQDSNRGRTEAFF; CDR3 DNA: TGTGCCAGCAGCCAAGATTCGAACAGGGGTCGGACTGAAGCTTTCTTT
CDR3 length: 15; V gene: TRBV10-3; clone size: once; J gene: TRBJ2-3; D gene: .; CDR3 protein: CAISDFGPPGDTQYF; CDR3 DNA: TGTGCCATCAGTGATTTTGGTCCACCAGGAGATACGCAGTATTTT
CDR3 length: 18; V gene: TRBV5-6; clone size: .; J gene: TRBJ2-6; D gene: TRBD1; CDR3 protein: CASSVLRTGGAGANVLTF; CDR3 DNA: TGTGCCAGCAGCGTACTAAGGACAGGGGGCGCTGGGGCCAACGTCCTGACTTTC
CDR3 length: 13; V gene: TRBV14; clone size: once; J gene: TRBJ1-1; D gene: .; CDR3 protein: CASSLLRGTEAFF; CDR3 DNA: TGTGCCAGCAGCCTTCTTCGGGGAACTGAAGCTTTCTTT
CDR3 length: 12; V gene: TRBV30; clone size: .; J gene: TRBJ2-7; D gene: .; CDR3 protein: CAWSLASYEQYF; CDR3 DNA: TGTGCCTGGAGCTTGGCCTCCTACGAGCAGTACTTC
CDR3 length: 12; V gene: TRBV27; clone size: .; J gene: TRBJ1-2; D gene: .; CDR3 protein: CASSLGTEGYTF; CDR3 DNA: TGTGCCAGCAGTTTGGGCACGGAAGGCTACACCTTC